This T cell receptor (beta chain) is drawn from a study of blood T cell repertoires in COVID-19. Turning to the study itself: There were acute and convalescent COVID-19 samples, and they came from the United States, Italy and Spain.

This table comes from immunoSEQ multiplex PCR, and its TCRdb copy is limited to in-frame clones, with some not included. The repertoire holds 3,500 or so clones, with less than 90% as singletons. Germline CDR1 reads MNHEY; CDR2 reads SVGAGI. This CDR3 is 13 amino acids long. Trimming removed 6 bases from V and 1 base from J, with 8 bases in between. The chain uses TRBV6-5 and TRBJ2-3; D is ambiguous. The clonotype comes from a human donor in a cohort sampled during active COVID-19. Source material: peripheral blood. CDR3 region: CASRARGTDTQYF. CDR3 bases: TGTGCCAGCAGGGCCCGGGGCACAGATACGCAGTATTTT.